Sequencing of this T cell receptor (beta chain) was carried out in a study of control samples from healthy donors and cancer patients. Profiled with immunoSEQ multiplex PCR; TCRdb holds only in-frame clones, not every one. The sample carries fewer than 200,000 clones, 85% to 95% recorded once. This TCR derives from a man in his thirties or forties in good health. Sequencing was done on a sample of blood.

As DNA, the CDR3 is TGTGCCAGTAGTAGGGACAGAGCCCTATTCTATGGCTACACCTTC. The encoded protein is CASSRDRALFYGYTF. The chain uses TRBV19 and TRBJ1-2; 7 bases agree with TRBD1. This CDR3 is 15 amino acids long. The germline CDR1 and CDR2 sequences are LNHDA and SQIVND (reference sequence). V was clipped by 4 bases and J by 4 bases; unmatched bases: 9.